This T cell receptor beta chain originates from a study of vaccination and CD4 T cells after COVID-19. Overall study context: About ten convalescent cases were mild and one was severe, and all had been SARS-CoV-2 positive by nasal swab PCR.

As to treatment: approximately 9-day PBMC culture with coronavirus spike peptide pools or control peptides (ViraFEST assay). Two million PBMCs per well were cultured with 7.5 to 10 IU/ml IL-2 and roughly 10 ug/ml peptide pools. When around nine days of culture had elapsed, CD4+ T cells were isolated by negative selection. On this clonotype: The antigen is not known.

Unmatched junction bases numbered 20, after V lost 1 base and J lost 5 bases. The length of the CDR3 is 20 residues. Germline loops: CDR1 DFQATT, CDR2 SNEGSKA (reference sequence). Cultured CD4+ T-cell DNA underwent Oncomine TCR Beta short-read sequencing. TCRdb used MiXCR to reprocess the PCR reads, holding one entry per CDR3 protein. Here the sample spans roughly 15,000 distinct CDR3 sequences, around three fifths being singletons. The gene calls are TRBV20-1 and TRBJ2-2, with TRBD2 matching 9 bases. The TCR originated in a human donor who had recovered from COVID-19. The sample consisted of CD4+ T cells from blood, cultured in vitro, taken after SARS-CoV-2 vaccination. In nucleotides, the CDR3 is TGCAGTGCTAGAGTCGATAGGGCGGTAGCGGGAGCCCTGGGGACCGGGGAGCTGTTTTTT. Its protein product is CSARVDRAVAGALGTGELFF.